The 19 T cell receptor beta chains given below trace back to one sample, sequenced in a study of T cells after yellow fever vaccination (dated 2019 in TCRdb). This sample's treatment or condition label indicates: live attenuated yellow fever vaccine strain. Library preparation was by 5' RACE. This sample was sequenced with an Illumina HiSeq 2500. TCRdb ran its own pipeline on the public reads, namely fastp trimming at Q25 and MiXCR clone calling, and kept in-frame beta chains. CDR3 protein sequences are deduplicated, and each keeps its most common genes and DNA. The sample table lists tens of thousands of distinct CDR3 sequences, roughly 7.4% of them with a count of one. Just over 35% of the sample comes from the top ten. The sequenced sample was CD8+ T cells sorted from PBMCs, obtained 15 days after the yellow fever booster vaccination. These receptors all stem from a man aged 30 to 39 who received the YFV17D yellow fever vaccine.

This clonotype was counted many times. The V call is TRBV6-5, the J call TRBJ2-1, with 11 bases matching TRBD2. The CDR3 has 17 amino acids. Germline V gives CDR1 MNHEY, CDR2 SVGAGI. V lost 5 bases and J lost 0; bases outside the gene matches: 6. CDR3 loop: CASSHGTSGDSYNEQFF. The CDR3 DNA sequence: TGTGCCAGCAGTCACGGGACTAGCGGAGACTCCTACAATGAGCAGTTCTTC.

With respect to this clonotype: A much larger clone is a single base away; this may be a read error. The chain recombines TRBV6-1 with TRBJ2-1; 10 nucleotides align to TRBD2. The length of the CDR3 is 16 residues. Per the germline V gene, CDR1 is MNHNS and CDR2 is SASEGT. The CDR3 nucleotides read TGTGTCAGCAGCCCTAACCATGGGACTAGCGTCTATGAGCAGTTCTTC. Translated: CVSSPNHGTSVYEQFF.

This clonotype came up many times. This chain connects TRBV3-1 to TRBJ2-1; D remains unclear. The ends were cut back, 4 bases at V and 8 bases at J, with 9 bases in the middle. Germline V lookup: CDR1 LGHDT, CDR2 YNNKEL (reference sequence). This CDR3 is built from 12 residues. The CDR3 DNA is TGTGCCAGCAGCCCAACAACTCATGAGCAGTTCTTC. Protein: CASSPTTHEQFF.

This clonotype came up many times. The CDR3 sequence is CASSLARMAPETQYF. The CDR3, as DNA: TGTGCCAGCAGCTTAGCGCGTATGGCACCAGAGACCCAGTACTTC. The V gene is TRBV7-8, the J gene TRBJ2-5; D is unresolved. V lost 0 bases and J 4 bases, leaving 12 bases between the germline ends. There are 15 residues in the CDR3. CDR1 is SGHVS, CDR2 FQNEAQ, per germline.

This clonotype was counted many times. J is TRBJ2-7 and V is TRBV5-1; 7 nucleotides agree with TRBD2. The CDR3 sequence is 17 residues long. Per germline, CDR1 SGHRS and CDR2 YFSETQ. The V gene end was trimmed by 0 bases and the J gene end by 7 bases; junction bases not matched to a gene: 16. The DNA for the CDR3 is TGCGCCAGCAGCTTGGCCGTGGGAGGGCCGGAGGCCTGGGAGCAGTACTTC. This sequence encodes CASSLAVGGPEAWEQYF.

This clonotype was picked up many times. The J gene is TRBJ2-1, the V gene TRBV11-2, with 13 bases matching TRBD2. Looked up from germline, CDR1 is SGHAT and CDR2 is FQNNGV. CDR3 length: 17 amino acids. Germline trimming cut 0 bases from V and 10 bases from J; bases unmatched to any gene: 9. The CDR3 coding sequence is TGTGCCAGCAGCTTAGAGGGAGGACTAGCGGGAGAAAGGGAGCAGTTCTTC. Amino acids: CASSLEGGLAGEREQFF.

This clonotype was recorded many times. CDR3 sequence: CAGQGVTGELFF. CDR3 coding DNA: TGTGCCGGCCAGGGGGTCACCGGGGAGCTGTTTTTT. This chain uses TRBV7-9 with TRBJ2-2; 7 nucleotides align to TRBD1. The ends lost 11 bases at V and 4 bases at J; junction bases unmatched: 4. The CDR3 covers 12 residues. Germline assignment: CDR1 SEHNR and CDR2 FQNEAQ (reference sequence).

This clonotype was seen ten or more times. The chain employs TRBV4-3 and TRBJ2-3, with D possibly being TRBD1 (6 bases). Germline V lookup: CDR1 LGHNA, CDR2 YSLEER. The CDR3 runs to 16 residues. V shed 0 bases and J shed 2 bases, with 12 bases lying between them. The CDR3 protein is CASSQDGGPHTDTQYF. The CDR3 nucleotides are TGCGCCAGCAGCCAAGATGGGGGCCCCCACACAGATACGCAGTATTTT.

The J gene is TRBJ2-7, the V gene TRBV4-3; D assignment may be TRBD1 or TRBD2 (5 bases each). V was pared by 0 bases and J by 1 base, with 16 bases between. CDR1 LGHNA and CDR2 YSLEER come from the germline V gene. The CDR3 sequence is 17 residues long. The CDR3 DNA sequence: TGCGCCAGCAGCCAAGATATGGGGGAGATTTTTTCCTACGAGCAGTACTTC. This sequence encodes CASSQDMGEIFSYEQYF.

By its share, this clonotype is medium-sized. The V and J genes are TRBV2 and TRBJ2-1; 15 positions agree with TRBD2. V was pared by 7 bases and J by 5 bases, with 9 bases of the junction left unmatched. Germline V gene sequence: CDR1 SNHLY, CDR2 FYNNEI. This CDR3 spans 17 amino acids. CDR3 nucleotides: TGTGCCAGCACTTCGGGACTAGCGGGAGGACCTAACAATGAGCAGTTCTTC. It codes for CASTSGLAGGPNNEQFF.

This clonotype was seen repeatedly, ten times or more. The chain links TRBV4-1 to TRBJ2-7; D uncertain. This CDR3 is built from 15 residues. Germline V CDR1 and CDR2: MGHRA, YSYEKL. Trimming pared 3 bases from V and 3 bases from J, leaving 15 bases between. The DNA of the CDR3 is TGCGCCAGCAGCCAGCAATCACCCGGGTTCTACGAGCAGTACTTC. This sequence encodes CASSQQSPGFYEQYF.

This clonotype was found many times. The V gene is TRBV28, the J gene TRBJ2-7; D is unresolved. Germline CDR1 is MDHEN and CDR2 is SYDVKM. The V and J ends lost 4 bases and 2 bases respectively, with 9 bases between them. The CDR3 is 13 amino acids. CDR3 protein: CASSSTIPYEQYF. CDR3 nucleotides: TGTGCCAGCAGTTCAACGATCCCCTACGAGCAGTACTTC.

Many counts were recorded for this clonotype. In DNA form, the CDR3 reads TGCGCCAGCAGCTTGGCCCAAGCGGGAGCGATGGAGCAGTACTTC. This sequence encodes CASSLAQAGAMEQYF. The chain joins TRBV5-1 to TRBJ2-7, with TRBD2 identical over 8 bases. CDR3 length: 15 amino acids. V lost 0 bases, J lost 7 bases, and 9 bases stayed unmatched. Germline CDR1 reads SGHRS; CDR2 reads YFSETQ.

At least ten counts were recorded for this clonotype. This rearrangement joins TRBV7-9 to TRBJ1-4; TRBD1 matches 7 bases. The CDR3 length is 13 residues. V gave up 5 bases and J gave up 7 bases; unmatched junction bases: 4. Germline V gene data show CDR1 as SEHNR and CDR2 as FQNEAQ (reference sequence). The CDR3 here is CASSPDRVEKLFF. The CDR3 DNA follows: TGTGCCAGCAGCCCAGACAGGGTTGAAAAACTGTTTTTT. Supplemented by reference TRBV7-9 and TRBJ1-4, the full variable domain reads DTGVSQNPRHKITKRGQNVTFRCDPISEHNRLYWYRQTLGQGPEFLTYFQNEAQLEKSRLLSDRFSAERPKGSFSTLEIQRTEQGDSAMYLCASSPDRVEKLFFGSGTQLSVL.

This clonotype was counted ten times or more. This chain connects TRBV7-2 to TRBJ2-3; D is undetermined. V was shortened by 3 bases and J by 0 bases, with 13 bases between the two germline ends. CDR3 length: 16 amino acids. CDR1 is SGHTA and CDR2 is FQGNSA in the germline V gene. In DNA, the CDR3 is TGTGCCAGCAGCTTTAGAGGTCGAACTAGCACAGATACGCAGTATTTT. Its translation: CASSFRGRTSTDTQYF.

In DNA form, the CDR3 reads TGCAGCGTTACGGACAGGGGAGAGACCCAGTACTTC. Translating gives CSVTDRGETQYF. The J gene is TRBJ2-5, the V gene TRBV29-1; TRBD1 matches 9 bases. Germline V gene data show CDR1 as SQVTM and CDR2 as ANQGSEA. The CDR3 is 12 amino acids. V was pared by 5 bases and J by 4 bases, with 2 bases of the junction left unmatched.

This clonotype was found many times. The chain combines TRBV12-3 or TRBV12-4 with TRBJ2-1, with unresolved D. The germline V and J ends were trimmed by 3 bases and 8 bases, with 17 bases remaining between them. This CDR3 contains 15 residues. CDR3 sequence: CASSFDHQSVDEQFF. The CDR3 nucleotides are TGTGCCAGCAGTTTCGACCACCAAAGTGTCGATGAGCAGTTCTTC.

This clonotype was recorded a few times. The chain combines TRBV15 with TRBJ2-4; D is undetermined. The CDR3 has 13 residues. Looked up from germline, CDR1 is LNHNV and CDR2 is YYDKDF (reference sequence). The V end was cut by 4 bases, the J end by 6 bases, with 10 bases between. CDR3 DNA: TGTGCCACCAGCACAGAGAGAACAAACATTCAGTACTTC. Protein product: CATSTERTNIQYF.

This clonotype was counted ten times or more. The DNA for the CDR3 is TGTGCCAGCAGCTCCGGTAGGGGGGTAACGAACACTGAAGCTTTCTTT. It is translated as CASSSGRGVTNTEAFF. The genes are TRBV5-6 and TRBJ1-1; tentatively, D is TRBD1 (6 bases). V was pared by 3 bases and J by 1 base, with 16 bases between. Germline loops: CDR1 SGHDT, CDR2 YYEEEE. This CDR3 has 16 amino acids.